This is a list of T cell receptor beta chains from one sample in a study of T cell responses to AZD1222 COVID-19 vaccine. Repertoires were generated with immunoSEQ multiplex PCR, while TCRdb's copy carries only in-frame clones and drops some. The table shows under 75,000 clones, with 85% occurring only once. Sample: peripheral blood, taken on day 0 of AZD1222 vaccination. These receptors originate from an adult in good health. Both conserved end residues are part of each CDR3. Each record gives: V gene, clone size, J gene, D gene, CDR3 protein, CDR3 DNA. D genes are given only for firm matches. Size tells how often a clone was seen (once, few, many) or the class of an expanded clone, and some rows leave it out.

TRBV25-1	.	TRBJ2-7	.	CASSAISWYF	TGTGCCAGCAGTGCCATATCCTGGTACTTC
TRBV5-1	.	TRBJ2-1	TRBD1	CASSLAQGFAGNEQFF	TGCGCCAGCAGCTTGGCACAGGGGTTCGCTGGCAATGAGCAGTTCTTC
TRBV27	.	TRBJ2-2	TRBD2	CASSFPGGNTGELFF	TGTGCCAGCAGTTTCCCGGGAGGAAACACCGGGGAGCTGTTTTTT
TRBV13	.	TRBJ1-1	.	CASINREGNTEAFF	TGTGCCAGCATCAACAGGGAGGGGAACACTGAAGCTTTCTTT
TRBV2	.	TRBJ2-1	TRBD2	CASSTLGLVNEQFF	TGTGCCAGCAGTACTCTGGGACTAGTTAATGAGCAGTTCTTC
TRBV3-1/TRBV3-2	few	TRBJ2-3	.	CASSQVLASDTQYF	TGTGCCAGCAGCCAAGTTCTGGCCTCAGATACGCAGTATTTT
TRBV7-5	many	TRBJ1-1	.	CVRSSHQGANTEAFF	TGTGTCAGAAGCTCCCACCAGGGGGCGAACACTGAAGCTTTCTTT
TRBV9	once	TRBJ2-3	.	CASSVDPLSTDTQYF	TGTGCCAGCAGCGTAGATCCGTTGAGCACAGATACGCAGTATTTT
TRBV5-1	.	TRBJ2-2	.	CASSLDSPNTGELFF	TGCGCCAGCAGCCTGGACAGCCCGAACACCGGGGAGCTGTTTTTT
TRBV24-1	.	TRBJ2-2	TRBD1	CATSDPGQGFHGELFF	TGTGCCACCAGTGACCCGGGACAGGGGTTCCACGGGGAGCTGTTTTTT
TRBV6-2/TRBV6-3	.	TRBJ2-1	.	CASSLSDGVYNEQFF	TGTGCCAGCAGTTTGTCTGACGGCGTCTACAATGAGCAGTTCTTC
TRBV19	.	TRBJ1-2	.	CASSQWGSSPNYGYTF	TGTGCCAGTAGTCAATGGGGGTCCTCGCCAAACTATGGCTACACCTTC
TRBV11-3	.	TRBJ2-2	.	CASSRQDTGELFF	TGTGCCAGCAGCCGACAGGACACCGGGGAGCTGTTTTTT
TRBV19	.	TRBJ1-3	.	CASNSIASLGNTIYF	TGTGCCAGTAACTCGATCGCCTCTCTTGGAAACACCATATATTTT
TRBV12-3/TRBV12-4	.	TRBJ1-5	.	CASSLIGFQPQHF	TGTGCCAGCAGTTTAATTGGGTTTCAGCCCCAGCATTTT
TRBV5-1	.	TRBJ1-2	TRBD1	CASSPRTGGAVGYTF	TGCGCCAGCAGCCCTAGGACAGGGGGCGCGGTTGGCTACACCTTC
TRBV6-5	.	TRBJ1-1	TRBD1	CASKPGGNTEAFF	TGTGCCAGCAAACCAGGGGGGAACACTGAAGCTTTCTTT
TRBV2	.	TRBJ1-1	.	CASSVGRTEAFF	TGTGCCAGCAGTGTGGGGCGCACTGAAGCTTTCTTT
TRBV7-8	.	TRBJ1-3	.	CASSLSRSGNTIYF	TGTGCCAGCAGCTTATCTCGGTCTGGAAACACCATATATTTT
TRBV6-6	few	TRBJ2-2	TRBD1	CASSPPGQGKTGELFF	TGTGCCAGCAGTCCGCCGGGACAGGGGAAGACCGGGGAGCTGTTTTTT
TRBV7-9	.	TRBJ1-1	.	CASSLAGRNTEAFF	TGTGCCAGCAGCTTAGCCGGGAGGAACACTGAAGCTTTCTTT
TRBV9	few	TRBJ1-6	.	CASSVAAGPYNSPLHF	TGTGCCAGCAGCGTAGCCGCAGGTCCCTATAATTCACCCCTCCACTTT
TRBV7-2	.	TRBJ2-3	.	CASSLVVAGADTQYF	TGTGCCAGCAGCTTAGTTGTTGCTGGCGCAGATACGCAGTATTTT
TRBV5-1	.	TRBJ2-1	TRBD2	CASSSASGGYEQFF	TGCGCCAGCAGCTCCGCTAGCGGGGGTTATGAGCAGTTCTTC
TRBV28	many	TRBJ1-4	TRBD1	CASRMGQGQEKLFF	TGTGCCAGCAGGATGGGACAGGGGCAGGAAAAACTGTTTTTT
TRBV5-1	.	TRBJ1-2	.	CASSSALVPGLLNYGYTF	TGCGCCAGCAGCTCCGCGCTGGTACCGGGACTCCTAAATTATGGCTACACCTTC
TRBV5-1	.	TRBJ1-3	.	CASSQGPGNTIYF	TGCGCCAGCAGCCAAGGACCAGGAAACACCATATATTTT
TRBV5-1	once	TRBJ1-1	.	CASSGGVVVTEAFF	TGCGCCAGCAGCGGAGGGGTTGTAGTCACTGAAGCTTTCTTT
TRBV10-2	.	TRBJ1-5	.	CASSEGGGRVPQHF	TGCGCCAGCAGTGAGGGCGGGGGTAGGGTGCCCCAGCATTTT
TRBV27	.	TRBJ2-1	.	CASSLGLYNEQFF	TGTGCCAGCAGTCTGGGACTGTACAATGAGCAGTTCTTC
TRBV6-5	.	TRBJ1-1	.	CASSYSRVRGGTEAFF	TGTGCCAGCAGTTACTCGAGGGTCCGGGGGGGGACTGAAGCTTTCTTT
TRBV7-2	once	TRBJ2-3	TRBD2	CASSLAAGSSTDTQYF	TGTGCCAGCAGCTTAGCAGCGGGGTCGAGCACAGATACGCAGTATTTT
TRBV5-1	.	TRBJ1-1	TRBD1	CASARDRGATEAFF	TGCGCCAGCGCCCGGGACAGGGGAGCCACTGAAGCTTTCTTT
TRBV3-1/TRBV3-2	once	TRBJ2-5	.	CASSQEAGGLQETQYF	TGTGCCAGCAGCCAAGAAGCCGGGGGGCTTCAAGAGACCCAGTACTTC
TRBV5-6	once	TRBJ2-3	TRBD2	CASSLAASGGAADTQYF	TGTGCCAGCAGCTTGGCCGCTAGCGGGGGGGCTGCAGATACGCAGTATTTT
TRBV7-2	.	TRBJ2-1	TRBD2	CASSWTSANNEQFF	TGTGCCAGCAGCTGGACTAGCGCAAACAATGAGCAGTTCTTC
TRBV29-1	.	TRBJ2-1	.	CSVPSYREQFF	TGCAGCGTTCCCTCCTACAGGGAACAGTTCTTC
TRBV27	few	TRBJ2-2	.	CASSFPGGELFF	TGTGCCAGCAGTTTCCCGGGCGGGGAGCTGTTTTTT
TRBV9	few	TRBJ2-7	.	CASSAKLGSYEQYF	TGTGCCAGCAGCGCGAAGCTGGGCTCCTACGAGCAGTACTTC
TRBV10-3	.	TRBJ1-6	.	CAISLGLGNSPLHF	TGTGCCATCAGTCTGGGGTTGGGTAATTCACCCCTCCACTTT
TRBV5-4	.	TRBJ1-3	TRBD1	CASSLTRGGGGGNTIYF	TGTGCCAGCAGCTTGACGAGGGGAGGGGGCGGCGGAAACACCATATATTTT
TRBV19	.	TRBJ1-5	.	CASSLQGYSNQPQHF	TGTGCCAGTAGTTTACAGGGTTATAGCAATCAGCCCCAGCATTTT
TRBV12-3/TRBV12-4	.	TRBJ2-5	.	CASSGNSPETQYF	TGTGCCAGCAGTGGAAATAGTCCGGAGACCCAGTACTTC
TRBV19	.	TRBJ2-7	.	CASSIVRGYEQYF	TGTGCCAGTAGTATTGTACGTGGATACGAGCAGTACTTC
TRBV7-7	.	TRBJ2-7	TRBD1	CASSPGQGAFGEQYF	TGTGCCAGCAGCCCCGGACAGGGGGCTTTCGGCGAGCAGTACTTC
TRBV6-6	.	TRBJ2-7	.	CASRLQGSVHEQYF	TGTGCCAGCAGACTACAGGGATCCGTCCACGAGCAGTACTTC
TRBV5-4	once	TRBJ2-1	.	CASSLRLGSDEQFF	TGTGCCAGCAGCTTAAGACTCGGGAGCGATGAGCAGTTCTTC
TRBV7-9	.	TRBJ2-7	.	CASSLVETGQYF	TGTGCCAGCAGCTTAGTCGAGACGGGACAGTACTTC
TRBV5-6	.	TRBJ1-2	TRBD1	CASSPDRVVYGYTF	TGTGCCAGCAGCCCGGACAGGGTTGTCTATGGCTACACCTTC
TRBV11-2	few	TRBJ2-1	TRBD2	CASSLKLAGDGEQFF	TGTGCCAGCAGCTTAAAACTAGCGGGAGACGGTGAGCAGTTCTTC
TRBV12-3/TRBV12-4	.	TRBJ2-7	TRBD1	CASSSGQGKQYF	TGTGCCAGCAGTAGTGGACAGGGGAAGCAGTACTTC
TRBV18	.	TRBJ2-2	.	CASSLLEARTGELFF	TGTGCCAGCTCTCTCCTCGAGGCACGCACCGGGGAGCTGTTTTTT
TRBV5-1	.	TRBJ1-1	.	CASSSQWGMNTEAFF	TGCGCCAGCAGCTCCCAATGGGGGATGAACACTGAAGCTTTCTTT
TRBV5-1	.	TRBJ2-7	.	CASSLGQGSYEQYF	TGCGCCAGCAGCTTGGGTCAGGGGTCCTACGAGCAGTACTTC
TRBV27	.	TRBJ1-2	TRBD1	CASSLWGQGAYTNYGYTF	TGTGCCAGCAGTTTATGGGGACAGGGGGCGTACACTAACTATGGCTACACCTTC